The 2 T cell receptor beta chains presented below share a single source sample, sequenced in a study of blood T cell repertoires in COVID-19. Sequencing used immunoSEQ multiplex PCR; TCRdb keeps in-frame clones, though not all of them. In the table there are fewer than 350,000 clones, about nine tenths of which are singletons. Material for sequencing was PBMCs or T cells enriched from blood (not recorded which). The source is a woman in her 40s with acute COVID-19.

The sample holds one count of this clone. V gene TRBV24-1 combines with J gene TRBJ2-1; a possible D gene is TRBD1 (5 bases). The V end lost 6 bases, the J end lost 6 bases, and 17 bases lay between the germline ends. Germline V gives CDR1 KGHDR, CDR2 SFDVKD. The CDR3 is made up of 15 amino acids. CDR3 region: CATSPVGQDLNEQFF. In nucleotides, the CDR3 is TGTGCCACCAGTCCTGTGGGGCAGGACCTCAATGAGCAGTTCTTC.

This chain uses TRBV12-3 or TRBV12-4 with TRBJ1-4; the D is unclear. This CDR3 region has 13 residues. The germline V and J ends were trimmed by 3 bases and 5 bases, with 7 bases remaining between them. CDR3 sequence reads: CASSLIRNEKLFF. The DNA for the CDR3 is TGTGCCAGCAGTTTGATCCGGAATGAAAAACTGTTTTTT.